The next 20 T cell receptor beta chains were all read from a single sample in a study of regulatory T cells in long-lasting Graves disease. The time point: newly diagnosed GD, antithyroid drugs for less than 3 months. There was RNA extracted from PBMCs, and the TCR library was made from it. Investigators prepared the TCR beta libraries by applying iRepertoire HTBI primers and Arm-PCR of CDR3 regions. MiXCR, applied by TCRdb to the multiplex PCR reads, yields one record per CDR3 protein. In the table there are roughly 420,000 distinct CDR3 sequences, 11% to 15% of which are singletons. These data also formed part of another study, on T cells in Graves' hyperthyroidism and ophthalmopathy.

The source material was peripheral blood mononuclear cells (PBMCs), sampled at new diagnosis, from a patient treated with antithyroid drugs. The receptors derive from a woman in her fifties or sixties with Graves disease.

This clonotype was seen a handful of times. The rearrangement links TRBV9 to TRBJ1-2, with D perhaps matching TRBD1 (6 bases). Trimming left V 4 bases short and J 5 bases short, with 12 bases between. The CDR3 extends over 13 amino acids. Germline-derived CDR1 and CDR2 are SGDLS and YYNGEE. This chain's CDR3 is CASSPQDSYGYTF. DNA for the CDR3: TGTGCCAGCAGCCCCCAGGACAGTTATGGCTACACCTTC.

In nucleotides, the CDR3 is TGCGCCAGCAGCTTTGGGCTAGCAGCCTCAATCGATACGCAGTATTTT. This encodes CASSFGLAASIDTQYF. The V gene is TRBV5-1, the J gene TRBJ2-3, with D possibly matching TRBD2 (5 bases). Germline CDR1 SGHRS, CDR2 YFSETQ. Between the trimmed V and J ends, which lost 2 bases and 6 bases, there was a span of 19 bases. This CDR3 contains 16 residues.

This rearrangement joins TRBV6-2 or TRBV6-3 to TRBJ2-3; perhaps TRBD1 as D (5 bases). V was trimmed by 5 bases and J by 5 bases, leaving 11 bases between them. The V gene's germline CDR1 is MNHEY and CDR2 SVGEGT. The CDR3 consists of 13 residues. The CDR3 coding sequence is TGTGCCAGCAGTGTTGGGGCCGAAGATACGCAGTATTTT. Translation gives CASSVGAEDTQYF.

In its sample, this clonotype was seen a few times. The V call is TRBV4-1, the J call TRBJ2-7; 8 bases map to TRBD1. V shed 2 bases, J shed 3 bases, and the junction held 3 bases outside the gene matches. The CDR3 length is 14 residues. CDR1 and CDR2 (germline): MGHRA, YSYEKL. The DNA for the CDR3 is TGCGCCAGCAGCCAACAGGGGGCTGGCTACGAGCAGTACTTC. This translates into CASSQQGAGYEQYF.

This clonotype has at least ten counts. The CDR3: CASTYVPSTADTQYF. CDR3 coding DNA: TGTGCCAGCACTTATGTTCCTAGTACCGCAGATACGCAGTATTTT. This chain uses TRBV12-3 or TRBV12-4 with TRBJ2-3; unclear D gene. V was shortened by 7 bases and J by 4 bases, with 18 bases between the two germline ends. This CDR3 is 15 amino acids long.

The chain uses TRBV20-1 and TRBJ2-1; D is perhaps TRBD2 (6 bases). V was pared by 3 bases and J by 5 bases, with 11 bases between. CDR3 size: 13 residues. The germline V gene has CDR1 DFQATT and CDR2 SNEGSKA (reference sequence). The CDR3 DNA reads as TGCAGTGCTAGTCGGGTAGCGGACAATGAGCAGTTCTTC. It codes for CSASRVADNEQFF.

Comment on this clonotype: This may be a read error: a much more frequent sequence differs by one nucleotide. The CDR3 DNA sequence: TGTGCCAGCAGCGTACGACCGGGACTAGCGGGAGAAACCAGTAGTGAGCAGTCCTTC. It encodes CASSVRPGLAGETSSEQSF. The gene calls are TRBV14 and TRBJ2-1, with 14 bases aligning to TRBD2. Germline CDR1 SGHDN, CDR2 FVKESK. This CDR3 region has 19 residues. The entire variable domain, with the rest obtained from reference TRBV14 and TRBJ2-1, is as follows: EAGVTQFPSHSVIEKGQTVTLRCDPISGHDNLYWYRRVMGKEIKFLLHFVKESKQDESGMPNNRFLAERTGGTYSTLKVQPAELEDSGVYFCASSVRPGLAGETSSEQSFGPGTRLTVL.

This clonotype was seen at least ten times. The chain employs TRBV6-5 and TRBJ2-3; D unresolved. The CDR3 runs 18 residues. Germline V lookup: CDR1 MNHEY, CDR2 SVGAGI. Trimming stripped 4 bases from V and 0 bases from J, with 20 bases between. CDR3 nucleotides: TGTGCCAGCAGTTCCTCGTGGGCCTCGCTCTTTAGCACAGATACGCAGTATTTT. As protein: CASSSSWASLFSTDTQYF.

This clonotype came up many times. The rearrangement uses TRBV2 and TRBJ2-1, with 14 bases aligning to TRBD2. The CDR3 is 15 amino acids. Germline V CDR1 and CDR2: SNHLY, FYNNEI. Trimming cost V 6 bases and J 9 bases; bases outside gene matches: 7. Here the CDR3 DNA reads TGTGCCAGCAGGGCCGGGACTAGCGGGAGTAGTGAGCAGTTCTTC. It yields the protein CASRAGTSGSSEQFF. Variable domain in full (rest from reference TRBV2 and TRBJ2-1): EPEVTQTPSHQVTQMGQEVILRCVPISNHLYFYWYRQILGQKVEFLVSFYNNEISEKSEIFDDQFSVERPDGSNFTLKIRSTKLEDSAMYFCASRAGTSGSSEQFFGPGTRLTVL.

The chain combines TRBV27 with TRBJ1-6; 7 nucleotides match TRBD1. This CDR3 has 14 residues. V lost 5 bases, J lost 6 bases, and 4 bases stayed unmatched. Germline V lookup: CDR1 MNHEY, CDR2 SMNVEV (reference sequence). Here the CDR3 DNA reads TGTGCCAGCAGTATAAACAGGGGTAATTCACCCCTCCACTTT. It codes for CASSINRGNSPLHF.

This clonotype was counted at least ten times. The V call is TRBV28, the J call TRBJ2-3, with unresolved D. Germline V gene lookup returns CDR1 MDHEN and CDR2 SYDVKM. The CDR3 sequence is 12 residues long. V lost 7 bases, J lost 2 bases, and 7 bases lay in between. The CDR3 DNA is TGTGCCAGCACCGCGTCCACAGATACGCAGTATTTT. It specifies CASTASTDTQYF.

The chain is built from TRBV5-1 and TRBJ2-1, with 8 bases lining up with TRBD1. Looked up from germline, CDR1 is SGHRS and CDR2 is YFSETQ. J lost 7 bases, V lost 5 bases, and 2 bases had no gene match. The CDR3 is made up of 12 amino acids. The CDR3 DNA is TGCGCCAGCAGTTGGGACAGGAATGAGCAGTTCTTC. This sequence encodes CASSWDRNEQFF.

This clonotype has ten or more counts. V gene TRBV5-1 combines with J gene TRBJ2-3; D ambiguous. The ends were cut back, 0 bases at V and 2 bases at J, with 7 bases in the middle. Germline CDR1 and CDR2: SGHRS and YFSETQ. The CDR3 runs to 14 residues. The CDR3 here is CASSLATDTDTQYF. The DNA of the CDR3 is TGCGCCAGCAGCTTGGCAACAGACACAGATACGCAGTATTTT. The whole variable domain, filled in from reference TRBV5-1 and TRBJ2-3, reads KAGVTQTPRYLIKTRGQQVTLSCSPISGHRSVSWYQQTPGQGLQFLFEYFSETQRNKGNFPGRFSGRQFSNSRSEMNVSTLELGDSALYLCASSLATDTDTQYFGPGTRLTVL.

This clonotype came up many times. The chain employs TRBV3-1 and TRBJ2-1; D is uncertain. Germline V gene data show CDR1 as LGHDT and CDR2 as YNNKEL (reference sequence). V was cut by 1 base and J by 5 bases, with 6 bases left in between. CDR3 length equals 13 residues. The CDR3 loop reads CASSQVVNNEQFF. In DNA, the CDR3 is TGTGCCAGCAGCCAAGTTGTGAACAATGAGCAGTTCTTC.

This clonotype was counted a few times. The gene calls are TRBV7-9 and TRBJ1-2, with D possibly being TRBD1 (5 bases). Germline CDR1 reads SEHNR; CDR2 reads FQNEAQ (reference sequence). The CDR3 sequence is 14 residues long. V dropped 5 bases and J dropped 7 bases, with 17 bases sitting between them. CDR3 DNA sequence: TGTGCCAGCAGCCGGGACCGGAAAATGGGTGGCTACACCTTC. Its translation is CASSRDRKMGGYTF.

This clonotype has only a few counts. The rearrangement joins TRBV20-1 to TRBJ2-1, with 9 bases fitting TRBD2. This CDR3 has 19 residues. In germline, CDR1 is DFQATT, CDR2 SNEGSKA (reference sequence). V lost 3 bases, J lost 6 bases, and 21 bases stayed unmatched. This CDR3 is CSASNLWLAGLGAVNEQFF. DNA of the CDR3: TGCAGTGCTAGTAACCTATGGCTAGCGGGACTAGGGGCGGTCAATGAGCAGTTCTTC.

This clonotype came up many times. The V and J genes are TRBV28 and TRBJ2-2; 9 bases fit TRBD1. V was clipped by 5 bases and J by 6 bases; unmatched bases: 7. CDR3 length equals 15 residues. Germline lookup yields CDR1 MDHEN and CDR2 SYDVKM. The CDR3 loop reads CASSPWTGAAGELFF. CDR3 bases: TGTGCCAGCAGTCCGTGGACAGGGGCGGCCGGGGAGCTGTTTTTT.

This clonotype has a count of ten or more. The chain employs TRBV30 and TRBJ1-5; tentative D call: TRBD1 (6 bases). The CDR3 totals 13 residues. Trimming left V 2 bases short and J 4 bases short, with 9 bases between. Germline assignment: CDR1 GTSNPN and CDR2 SVGIG (reference sequence). CDR3 region: CAWSRQGNQPQHF. CDR3 DNA sequence: TGTGCCTGGAGTAGGCAGGGGAATCAGCCCCAGCATTTT.

Ten or more counts support this clonotype. The V call is TRBV11-2, the J call TRBJ2-1, with TRBD2 matching over 10 bases. With 6 bases clipped from V and 7 bases from J, the junction kept 12 bases outside the gene matches. The CDR3 consists of 16 residues. Germline lookup yields CDR1 SGHAT and CDR2 FQNNGV. The CDR3 loop reads CASSQISGRAGNEQFF. CDR3 bases: TGTGCCAGCAGTCAGATCAGCGGGAGGGCTGGGAATGAGCAGTTCTTC. The variable domain in full, completed from reference TRBV11-2 and TRBJ2-1, reads EAGVAQSPRYKIIEKRQSVAFWCNPISGHATLYWYQQILGQGPKLLIQFQNNGVVDDSQLPKDRFSAERLKGVDSTLKIQPAKLEDSAVYLCASSQISGRAGNEQFFGPGTRLTVL.

A few counts support this clonotype. The V and J genes are TRBV25-1 and TRBJ2-3, with D perhaps matching TRBD1 (6 bases). Germline-derived CDR1 and CDR2 are MGHDK and SYGVNS. Trimming left V 2 bases short and J 6 bases short, with 18 bases between. The CDR3 length is 16 residues. The CDR3 protein is CASSEGGGSYVDTQYF. As DNA, the CDR3 is TGTGCCAGCAGTGAAGGGGGCGGATCCTACGTGGATACGCAGTATTTT.